The T cell receptor beta chain described here comes from a study of shared clonotypes between healthy human individuals. In the source study's methods: ImmunoSEQ sequences covered only the junction and lacked quality scores; filtering therefore differed. TCRdb's table, derived via immunoSEQ multiplex PCR, lists solely in-frame clones and lacks some. V and J calls and clone size come straight from that table; D and trimming were deduced from the DNA. Of millions of clones detected, over 85% appear once; the ten largest clones hold 0.39%. Subsets obtained from CD4+ cells comprised CD45RA+ naive and CD45RA-negative memory cells. Germline lookup yields CDR1 MGHDK and CDR2 SYGVNS. V shed 11 bases and J shed 1 base, with 23 bases lying between them. This CDR3 is built from 16 residues.

The chain carries TRBV25-1 and TRBJ1-2, with a tentative D call TRBD1 (5 bases). Material: naive CD4+ T cells from PBMCs. The subset: CD45RA+ positively selected. The receptor was derived from a man aged 18 to 29 in good health. Some clones in this sample may be carry-over from other donors' samples. The CDR3 here is CAARRRGKPNNYGYTF. The CDR3 DNA reads TGTGCCGCACGTAGGCGGGGGAAACCGAATAACTATGGCTACACCTTC.